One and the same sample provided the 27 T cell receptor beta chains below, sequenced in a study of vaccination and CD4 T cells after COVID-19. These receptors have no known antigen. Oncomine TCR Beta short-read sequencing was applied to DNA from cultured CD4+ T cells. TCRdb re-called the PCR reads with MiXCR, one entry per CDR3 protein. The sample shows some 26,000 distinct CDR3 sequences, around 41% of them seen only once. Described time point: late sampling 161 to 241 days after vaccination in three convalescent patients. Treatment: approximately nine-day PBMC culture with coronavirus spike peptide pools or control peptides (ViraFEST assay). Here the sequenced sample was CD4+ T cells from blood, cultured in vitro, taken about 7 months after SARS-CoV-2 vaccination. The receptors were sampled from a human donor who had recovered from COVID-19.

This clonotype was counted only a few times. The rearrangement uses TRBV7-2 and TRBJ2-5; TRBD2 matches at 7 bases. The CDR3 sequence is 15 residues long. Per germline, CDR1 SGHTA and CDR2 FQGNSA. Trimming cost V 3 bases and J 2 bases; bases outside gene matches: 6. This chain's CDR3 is CASSFPSGYQETQYF. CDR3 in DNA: TGTGCCAGCAGCTTCCCTAGCGGCTATCAAGAGACCCAGTACTTC.

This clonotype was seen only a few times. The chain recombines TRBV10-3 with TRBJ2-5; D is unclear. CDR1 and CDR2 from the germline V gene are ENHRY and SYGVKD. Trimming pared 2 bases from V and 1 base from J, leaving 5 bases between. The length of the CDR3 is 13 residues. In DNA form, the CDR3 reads TGTGCCATCAGTGAGCCAGGCCAAGAGACCCAGTACTTC. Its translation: CAISEPGQETQYF.

This chain's CDR3 is CAYRNPTYEQYF. The CDR3 region has the DNA TGTGCCTACAGGAACCCAACCTACGAGCAGTACTTC. V is TRBV30 and J is TRBJ2-7, with D possibly being TRBD1 (5 bases). V was shortened by 7 bases and J by 2 bases, with 12 bases between the two germline ends. CDR3 length equals 12 residues. Germline-derived CDR1 and CDR2 are GTSNPN and SVGIG (reference sequence).

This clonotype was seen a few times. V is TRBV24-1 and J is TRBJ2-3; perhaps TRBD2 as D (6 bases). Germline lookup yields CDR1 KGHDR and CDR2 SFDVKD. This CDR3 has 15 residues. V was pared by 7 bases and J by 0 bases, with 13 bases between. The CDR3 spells CATRLTGTSTDTQYF. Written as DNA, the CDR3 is TGTGCCACCAGGTTGACGGGGACTAGCACAGATACGCAGTATTTT.

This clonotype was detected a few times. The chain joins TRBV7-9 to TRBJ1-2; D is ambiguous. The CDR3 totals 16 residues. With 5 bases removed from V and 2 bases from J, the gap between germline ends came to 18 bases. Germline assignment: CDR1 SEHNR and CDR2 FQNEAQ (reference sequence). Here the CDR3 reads CASSTSWGRGNYGYTF. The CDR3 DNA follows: TGTGCCAGCAGCACTAGCTGGGGTCGGGGAAACTATGGCTACACCTTC.

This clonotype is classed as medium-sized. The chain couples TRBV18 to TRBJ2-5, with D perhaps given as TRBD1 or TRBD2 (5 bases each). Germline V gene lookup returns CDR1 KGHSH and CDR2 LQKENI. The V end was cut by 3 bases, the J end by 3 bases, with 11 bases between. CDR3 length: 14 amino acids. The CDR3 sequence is CASSPLLGEETQYF. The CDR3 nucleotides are TGTGCCAGCTCACCCCTATTGGGGGAAGAGACCCAGTACTTC.

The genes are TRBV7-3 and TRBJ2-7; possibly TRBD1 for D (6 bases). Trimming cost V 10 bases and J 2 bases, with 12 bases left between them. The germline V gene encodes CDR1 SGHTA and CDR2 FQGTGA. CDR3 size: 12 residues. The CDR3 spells CAKLQGPYEQYF. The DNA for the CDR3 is TGTGCCAAACTACAGGGTCCCTACGAGCAGTACTTC.

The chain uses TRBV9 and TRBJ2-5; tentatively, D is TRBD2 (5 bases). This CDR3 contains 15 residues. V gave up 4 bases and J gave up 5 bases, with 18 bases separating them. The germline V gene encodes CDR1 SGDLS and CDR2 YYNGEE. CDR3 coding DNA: TGTGCCAGCAGCAAAACTGGGCGGGTATGGGAGACCCAGTACTTC. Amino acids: CASSKTGRVWETQYF.

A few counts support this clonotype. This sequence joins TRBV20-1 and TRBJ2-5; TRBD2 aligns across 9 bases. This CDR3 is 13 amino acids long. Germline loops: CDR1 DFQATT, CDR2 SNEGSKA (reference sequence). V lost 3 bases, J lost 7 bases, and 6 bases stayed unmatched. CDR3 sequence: CSASTRAGGTQYF. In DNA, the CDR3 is TGCAGTGCTAGCACTAGAGCGGGGGGGACCCAGTACTTC.

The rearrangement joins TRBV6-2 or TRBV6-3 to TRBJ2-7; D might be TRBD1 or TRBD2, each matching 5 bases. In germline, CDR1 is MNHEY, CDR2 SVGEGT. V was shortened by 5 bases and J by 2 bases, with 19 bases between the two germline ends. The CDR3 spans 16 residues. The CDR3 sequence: CASSQNSRGPAYEQYF. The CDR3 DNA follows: TGTGCCAGCAGTCAAAACTCCCGGGGACCAGCCTACGAGCAGTACTTC.

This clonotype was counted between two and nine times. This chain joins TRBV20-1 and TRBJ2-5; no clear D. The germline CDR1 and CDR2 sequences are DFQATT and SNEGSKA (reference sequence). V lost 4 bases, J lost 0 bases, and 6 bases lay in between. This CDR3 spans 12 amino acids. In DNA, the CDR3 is TGCAGTGCTACACGGGACCAAGAGACCCAGTACTTC. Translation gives CSATRDQETQYF.

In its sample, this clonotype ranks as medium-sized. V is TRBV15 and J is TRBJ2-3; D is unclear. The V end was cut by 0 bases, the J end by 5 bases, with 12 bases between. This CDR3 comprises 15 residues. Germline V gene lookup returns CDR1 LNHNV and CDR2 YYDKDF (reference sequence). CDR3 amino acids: CATSRDKSRRDTQYF. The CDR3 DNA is TGTGCCACCAGCAGAGATAAAAGTCGGAGAGATACGCAGTATTTT.

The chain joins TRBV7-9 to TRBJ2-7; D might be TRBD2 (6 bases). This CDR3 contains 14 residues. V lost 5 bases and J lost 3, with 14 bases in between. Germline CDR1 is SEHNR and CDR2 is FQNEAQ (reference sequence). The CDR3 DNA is TGTGCCAGCAGCCGCGGGGCCGGGAACTACGAGCAGTACTTC. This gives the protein CASSRGAGNYEQYF.

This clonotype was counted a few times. The CDR3 here is CSARAAGGETQYF. CDR3 DNA: TGCAGTGCTAGAGCAGCCGGGGGGGAGACCCAGTACTTC. The chain uses TRBV20-1 and TRBJ2-5, with 7 bases aligning to TRBD2. J gave up 5 bases and V 1 base, and 4 bases lay outside the gene matches. The CDR3 runs to 13 residues. CDR1 DFQATT and CDR2 SNEGSKA come from the germline V gene (reference sequence).

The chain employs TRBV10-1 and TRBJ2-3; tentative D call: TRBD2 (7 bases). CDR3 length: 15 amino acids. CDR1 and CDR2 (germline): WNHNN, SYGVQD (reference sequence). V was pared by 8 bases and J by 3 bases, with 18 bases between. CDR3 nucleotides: TGCGCCAGCTCAACCCCAGGGGAGGGAACAGATACGCAGTATTTT. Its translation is CASSTPGEGTDTQYF.

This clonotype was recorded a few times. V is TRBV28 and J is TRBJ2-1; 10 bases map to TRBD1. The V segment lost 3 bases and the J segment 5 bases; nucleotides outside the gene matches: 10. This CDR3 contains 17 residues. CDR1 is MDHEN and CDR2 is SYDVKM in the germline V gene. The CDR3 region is CASSFGTGAMAHNEQFF. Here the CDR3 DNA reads TGTGCCAGCAGTTTCGGGACAGGGGCCATGGCTCACAATGAGCAGTTCTTC.

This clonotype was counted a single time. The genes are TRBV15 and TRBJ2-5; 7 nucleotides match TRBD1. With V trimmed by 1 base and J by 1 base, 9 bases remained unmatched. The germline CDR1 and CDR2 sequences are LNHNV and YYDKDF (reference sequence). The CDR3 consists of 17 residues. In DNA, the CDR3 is TGTGCCACCAGCAGAGCCCAGAACAGGGGTCCCCAAGAGACCCAGTACTTC. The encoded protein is CATSRAQNRGPQETQYF.

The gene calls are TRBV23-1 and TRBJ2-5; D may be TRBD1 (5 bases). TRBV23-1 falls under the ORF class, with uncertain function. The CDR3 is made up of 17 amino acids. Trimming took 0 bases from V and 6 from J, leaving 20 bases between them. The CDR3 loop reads CASSQSVNWQGGKTQYF. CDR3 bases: TGCGCCAGCAGTCAATCGGTTAATTGGCAGGGTGGAAAGACCCAGTACTTC.

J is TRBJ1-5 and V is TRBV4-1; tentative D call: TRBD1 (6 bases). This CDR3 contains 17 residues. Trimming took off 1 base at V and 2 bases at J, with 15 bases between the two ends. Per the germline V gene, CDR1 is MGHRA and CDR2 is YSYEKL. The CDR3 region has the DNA TGCGCCAGCAGCCAAGGATGGATTGGGGGCGGCAATCAGCCCCAGCATTTT. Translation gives CASSQGWIGGGNQPQHF.

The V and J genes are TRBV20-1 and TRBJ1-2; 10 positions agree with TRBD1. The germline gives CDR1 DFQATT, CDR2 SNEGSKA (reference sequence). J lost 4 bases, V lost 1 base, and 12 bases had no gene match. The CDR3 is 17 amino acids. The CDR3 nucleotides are TGCAGTGCTAGAGCTCGCGGTGGGACAGGGGATTTCTATGGCTACACCTTC. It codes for CSARARGGTGDFYGYTF.

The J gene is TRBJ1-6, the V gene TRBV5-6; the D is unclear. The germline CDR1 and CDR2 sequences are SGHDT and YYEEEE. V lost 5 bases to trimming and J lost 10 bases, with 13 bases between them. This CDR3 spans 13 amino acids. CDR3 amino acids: CASSYERRSPLHF. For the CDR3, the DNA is TGTGCCAGCAGTTACGAAAGGCGGTCACCCCTCCACTTT.

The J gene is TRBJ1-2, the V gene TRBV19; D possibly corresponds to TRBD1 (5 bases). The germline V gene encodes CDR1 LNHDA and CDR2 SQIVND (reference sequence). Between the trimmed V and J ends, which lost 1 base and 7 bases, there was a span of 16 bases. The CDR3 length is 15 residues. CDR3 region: CASSIARAGRSGYTF. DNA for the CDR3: TGTGCCAGTAGTATAGCTCGGGCAGGGCGCTCTGGCTACACCTTC.

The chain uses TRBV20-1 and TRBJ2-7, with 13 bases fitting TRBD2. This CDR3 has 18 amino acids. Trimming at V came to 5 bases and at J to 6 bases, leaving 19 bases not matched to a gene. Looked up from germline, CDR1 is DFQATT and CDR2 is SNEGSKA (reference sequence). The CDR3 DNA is TGCAGTGCTCCGACCCAAACTAGCGGGAGGGCCTTAGGGGCCGAGCAGTACTTC. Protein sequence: CSAPTQTSGRALGAEQYF.

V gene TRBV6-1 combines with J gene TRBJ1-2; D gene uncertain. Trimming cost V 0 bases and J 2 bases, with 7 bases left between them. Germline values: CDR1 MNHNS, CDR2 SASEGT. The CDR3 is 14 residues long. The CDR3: CASSEAEFNYGYTF. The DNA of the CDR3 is TGTGCCAGCAGTGAAGCTGAATTCAACTATGGCTACACCTTC.

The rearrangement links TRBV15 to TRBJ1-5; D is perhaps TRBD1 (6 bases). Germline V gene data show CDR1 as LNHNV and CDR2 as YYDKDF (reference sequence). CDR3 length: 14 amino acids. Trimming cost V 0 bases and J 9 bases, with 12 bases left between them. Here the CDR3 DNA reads TGTGCCACCAGCAGAGAACAGGGCCTCGGGCCCCAGCATTTT. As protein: CATSREQGLGPQHF.

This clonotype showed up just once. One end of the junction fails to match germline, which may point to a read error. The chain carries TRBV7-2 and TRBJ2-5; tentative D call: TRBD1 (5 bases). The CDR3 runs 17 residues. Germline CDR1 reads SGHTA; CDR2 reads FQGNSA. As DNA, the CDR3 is TGCGCCAGCAGCTTTATAGGAAGGGGCGAGACTTTGAAGACCCAGTACTTC. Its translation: CASSFIGRGETLKTQYF.

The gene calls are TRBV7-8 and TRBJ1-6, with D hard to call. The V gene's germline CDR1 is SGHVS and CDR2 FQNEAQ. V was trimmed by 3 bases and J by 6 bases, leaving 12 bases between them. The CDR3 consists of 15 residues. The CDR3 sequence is CASSFQRPANSPLHF. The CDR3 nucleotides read TGTGCCAGCAGCTTTCAGAGGCCGGCTAATTCACCCCTCCACTTT.